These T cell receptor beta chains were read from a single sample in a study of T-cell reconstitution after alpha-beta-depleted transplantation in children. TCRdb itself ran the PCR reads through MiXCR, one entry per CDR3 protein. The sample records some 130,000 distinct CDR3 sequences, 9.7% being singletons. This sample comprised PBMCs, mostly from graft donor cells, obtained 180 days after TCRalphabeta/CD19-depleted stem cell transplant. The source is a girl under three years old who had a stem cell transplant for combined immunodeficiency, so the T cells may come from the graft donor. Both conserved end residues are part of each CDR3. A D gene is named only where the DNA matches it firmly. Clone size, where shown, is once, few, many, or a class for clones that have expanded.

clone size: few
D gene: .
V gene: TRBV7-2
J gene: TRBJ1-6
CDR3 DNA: TGTGCCAGCAGCTCCTCGACAGGACTCTCCTATAATTCACCCCTCCACTTT
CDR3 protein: CASSSSTGLSYNSPLHF

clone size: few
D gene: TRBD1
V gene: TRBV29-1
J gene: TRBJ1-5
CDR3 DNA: TGCAGCGTTGAGGTGACAGGGTATAGCAATCAGCCCCAGCATTTT
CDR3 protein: CSVEVTGYSNQPQHF

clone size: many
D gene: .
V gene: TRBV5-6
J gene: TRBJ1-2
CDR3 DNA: TGTGCCAGCAGCCGCCCAAAACAGGGTGGATATGGCTACACCTTC
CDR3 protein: CASSRPKQGGYGYTF

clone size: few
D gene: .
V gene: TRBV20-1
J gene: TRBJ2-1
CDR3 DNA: TGCAGTGCCTTAGCGGCTAGCAATGAGCAGTTCTTC
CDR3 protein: CSALAASNEQFF

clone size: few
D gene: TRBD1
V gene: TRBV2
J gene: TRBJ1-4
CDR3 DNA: TGTGCCAGCAGTATCCGACAGGGAGGGTCGGGTGAAAAACTGTTTTTT
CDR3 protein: CASSIRQGGSGEKLFF

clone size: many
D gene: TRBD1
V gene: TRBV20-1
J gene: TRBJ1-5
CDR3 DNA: TGCAGTGCTCAAGGGGGACAGGGACACCAGCATTTT
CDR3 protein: CSAQGGQGHQHF

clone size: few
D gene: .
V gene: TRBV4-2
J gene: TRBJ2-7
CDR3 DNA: TGTGCCAGCAGCCACCGGCAGGGGAAGGGCGAGCAGTACTTC
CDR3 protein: CASSHRQGKGEQYF

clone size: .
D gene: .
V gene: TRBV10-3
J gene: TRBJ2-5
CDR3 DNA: TGTGCCATCAGTGGCTATGCGGGCGAAGGAGAGACCCAGTACTTC
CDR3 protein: CAISGYAGEGETQYF

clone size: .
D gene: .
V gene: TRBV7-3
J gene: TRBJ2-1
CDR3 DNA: TGTGCCAGCAGCTTAAGAGACAGTTCTTATGATGAGCAGTTCTTC
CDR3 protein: CASSLRDSSYDEQFF

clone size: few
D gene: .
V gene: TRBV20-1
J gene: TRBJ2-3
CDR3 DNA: TGCAGTGCCAATACCCGGCAGTACAGGGCGCAGTATTTT
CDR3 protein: CSANTRQYRAQYF

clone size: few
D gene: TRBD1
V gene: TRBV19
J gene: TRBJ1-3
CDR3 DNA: TGTGCCAGTGGTACAGGGGCTGGAAACACCATATATTTT
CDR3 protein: CASGTGAGNTIYF

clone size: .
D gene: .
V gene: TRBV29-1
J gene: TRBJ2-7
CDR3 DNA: TGCAGCGTAAGAGGATCTGACGAGCAGTACTTC
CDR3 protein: CSVRGSDEQYF

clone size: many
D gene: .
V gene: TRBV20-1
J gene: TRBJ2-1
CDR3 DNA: TGCAGTGCTAGCAGGGAATCGGGATGGGGTGAGCAGTTCTTC
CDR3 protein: CSASRESGWGEQFF

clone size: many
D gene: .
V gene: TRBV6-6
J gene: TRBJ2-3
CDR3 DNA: TGTGCCAGCGCGGTAGGGGTGCCAGATACGCAGTATTTT
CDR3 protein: CASAVGVPDTQYF

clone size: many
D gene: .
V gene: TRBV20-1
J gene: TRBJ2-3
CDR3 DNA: TGCAGTGCCCATTTGACAGGTCCGGATACGCAGTATTTT
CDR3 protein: CSAHLTGPDTQYF

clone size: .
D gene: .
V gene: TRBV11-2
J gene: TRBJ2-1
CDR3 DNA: TGTGCCAGCACCGGCATGGCGGACAGCTCCTACAATGAGCAGTTCTTC
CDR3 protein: CASTGMADSSYNEQFF

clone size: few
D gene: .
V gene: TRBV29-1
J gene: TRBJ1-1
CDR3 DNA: TGCAGCGTTGAAGTGGGAGCAGAAGCTTTCTTT
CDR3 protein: CSVEVGAEAFF

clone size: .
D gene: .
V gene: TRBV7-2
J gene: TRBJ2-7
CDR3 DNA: TGTGCCAGCAGCCCGAGGAGGACGCTGTTCGAGCAGTACTTC
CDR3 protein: CASSPRRTLFEQYF

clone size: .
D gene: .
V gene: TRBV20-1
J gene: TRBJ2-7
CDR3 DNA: TGCAGTGCTAGAGTTGGGGGCTACGAGCAGTACTTC
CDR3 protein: CSARVGGYEQYF

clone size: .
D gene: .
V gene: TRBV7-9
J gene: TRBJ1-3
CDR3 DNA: TGTGCCAGCAGCCCTTGGGGGAGCTCTGGAAACACCATATATTTT
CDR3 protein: CASSPWGSSGNTIYF

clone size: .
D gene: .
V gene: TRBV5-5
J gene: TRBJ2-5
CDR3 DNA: TGTGCCAGCAGCTTGTGGGGGGGCAGGGCAGAGACCCAGTACTTC
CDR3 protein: CASSLWGGRAETQYF

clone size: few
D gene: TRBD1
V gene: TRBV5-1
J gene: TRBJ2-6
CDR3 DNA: TGCGCCAGCAGCTTGTCCCGGGACAGGGTCGGGGCCAACGTCCTGACTTTC
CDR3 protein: CASSLSRDRVGANVLTF

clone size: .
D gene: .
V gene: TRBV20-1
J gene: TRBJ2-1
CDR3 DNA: TGCAGTGCTGAACTTACCTACAATGAGCAGTTCTTC
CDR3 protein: CSAELTYNEQFF

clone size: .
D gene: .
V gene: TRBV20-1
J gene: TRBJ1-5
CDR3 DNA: TGCAGTGCCACAGAAGACAGGTTCTTAATTCAGCCCCAGCATTTT
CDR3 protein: CSATEDRFLIQPQHF

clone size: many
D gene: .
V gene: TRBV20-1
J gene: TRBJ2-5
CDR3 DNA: TGCGGAATACGGACAATCCAAGAGACCCAGTACTTC
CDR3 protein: CGIRTIQETQYF

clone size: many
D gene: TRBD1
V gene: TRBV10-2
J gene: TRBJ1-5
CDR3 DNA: TGCGCCAGCAGTCCTTTAGAACAGGGGTCCAATCAGCCCCAGCATTTT
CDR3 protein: CASSPLEQGSNQPQHF

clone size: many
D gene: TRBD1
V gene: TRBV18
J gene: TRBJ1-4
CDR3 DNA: TGTGCCAGCTCACCACCCCCGGACAGGGGGCATGCAACTAATGAAAAACTGTTTTTT
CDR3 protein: CASSPPPDRGHATNEKLFF

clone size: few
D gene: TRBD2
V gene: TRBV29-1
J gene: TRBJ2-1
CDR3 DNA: TGCAGCGTTGGAAGCGGGGGGGCCTACAATGAGCAGTTCTTC
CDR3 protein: CSVGSGGAYNEQFF

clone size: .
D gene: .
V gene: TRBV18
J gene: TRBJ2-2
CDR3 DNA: TGTGCCAGCTCACGAACTGCTGGCCCCCCCGGGGAGCTGTTTTTT
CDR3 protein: CASSRTAGPPGELFF

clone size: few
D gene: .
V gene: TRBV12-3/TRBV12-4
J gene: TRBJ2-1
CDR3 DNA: TGTGCCAGCAGTTTATCCAGGGGCAGAATATCACACAATGAGCAGTTCTTC
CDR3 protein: CASSLSRGRISHNEQFF

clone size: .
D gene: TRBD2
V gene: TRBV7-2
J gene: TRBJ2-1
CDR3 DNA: TGTGCCAGCAGCTTCCCAGGGGATGGTGGGACTAGCGGGAGAAGATCCTACAATGAGCAGTTCTTC
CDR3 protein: CASSFPGDGGTSGRRSYNEQFF

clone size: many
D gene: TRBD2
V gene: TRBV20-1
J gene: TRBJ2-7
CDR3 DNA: TGCAGTGCTAGAGATCCCTTTAGCGGGGACCACGAGCAGTACTTC
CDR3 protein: CSARDPFSGDHEQYF

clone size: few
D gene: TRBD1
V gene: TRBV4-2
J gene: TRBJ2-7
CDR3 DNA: TGTGCCAGCAGCCGGGGTTTAGGGGGCAACTCCTACGAGCAGTACTTC
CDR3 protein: CASSRGLGGNSYEQYF

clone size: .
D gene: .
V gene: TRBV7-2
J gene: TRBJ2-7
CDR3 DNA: TGTGCCAGCAGCTTAGTCACCTATAGCTCCTACGAGCAGTACTTC
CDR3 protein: CASSLVTYSSYEQYF

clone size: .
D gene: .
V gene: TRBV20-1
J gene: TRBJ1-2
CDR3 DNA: TGCAGTGCTCTACAGTTTCCTTATGGCTACACCTTC
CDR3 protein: CSALQFPYGYTF

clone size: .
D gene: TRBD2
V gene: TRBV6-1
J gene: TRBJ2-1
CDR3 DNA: TGTGCCAGCAGTCTTAGCGGGAGCACCTACAATGAGCAGTTCTTC
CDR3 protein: CASSLSGSTYNEQFF